This TCR beta chain was sequenced for a study of CD8+ T cells in alopecia areata. Study at large: Those treated were given oral tofacitinib at 5 to 10 mg twice daily.

Treatment defined: oral pan-JAK inhibitor, 5-10 mg twice daily. This clone has only a few counts. RNA extraction and reverse transcription yielded cDNA as sequencing template. Profiling relied on immunoSEQ multiplex PCR, and the TCRdb table lists in-frame clones only, not all of them. The sample holds over 150,000 clones, approximately 53% seen once. The germline gives CDR1 SGHAT, CDR2 FQNNGV. V was pared by 1 base and J by 1 base, with 5 bases between. The CDR3 has 13 residues. The TCR sequence derives from a human donor with alopecia areata. The source was CD8+ T cells sorted from blood, collected at week 24, from a patient treated with tofacitinib. The rearrangement uses TRBV11-2 and TRBJ2-7; D remains unclear. CDR3 loop: CASSLGPSYEQYF. The CDR3 DNA is TGTGCCAGCAGCTTAGGACCTTCCTACGAGCAGTACTTC.